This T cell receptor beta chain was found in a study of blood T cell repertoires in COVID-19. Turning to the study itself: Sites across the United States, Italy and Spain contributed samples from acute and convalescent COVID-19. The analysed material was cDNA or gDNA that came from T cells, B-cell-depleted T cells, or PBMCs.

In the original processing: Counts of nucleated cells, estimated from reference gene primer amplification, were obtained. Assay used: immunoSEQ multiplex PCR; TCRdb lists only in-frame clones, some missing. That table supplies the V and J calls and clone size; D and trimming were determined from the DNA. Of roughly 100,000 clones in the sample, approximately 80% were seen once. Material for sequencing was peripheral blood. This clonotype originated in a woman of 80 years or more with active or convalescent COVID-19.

The CDR3 protein is CASSGRGNYGYTF. CDR3 DNA sequence: TGTGCCAGTAGTGGCAGGGGGAACTATGGCTACACCTTC. This chain links TRBV19 with TRBJ1-2; 7 bases agree with TRBD1. The CDR3 length is 13 residues. The germline V gene has CDR1 LNHDA and CDR2 SQIVND (reference sequence). The J segment lost 2 bases and the V segment lost 5 bases, leaving 2 bases of the junction unmatched.